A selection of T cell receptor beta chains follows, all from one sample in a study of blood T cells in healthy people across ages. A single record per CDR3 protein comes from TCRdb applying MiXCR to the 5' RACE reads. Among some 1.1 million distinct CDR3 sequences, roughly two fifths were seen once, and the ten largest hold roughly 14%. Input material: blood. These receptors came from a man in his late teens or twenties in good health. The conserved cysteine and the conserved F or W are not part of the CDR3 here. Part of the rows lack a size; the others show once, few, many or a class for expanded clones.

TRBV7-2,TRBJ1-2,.,ASSPTREEANYGYT
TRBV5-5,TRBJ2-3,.,ASSLREAKSSTDTQY
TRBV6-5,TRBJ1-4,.,ASSSERREKLF
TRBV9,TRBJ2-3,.,ASSVGAQRGTDTQY
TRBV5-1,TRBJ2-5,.,ASSFILRDRGQETQY
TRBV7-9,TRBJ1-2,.,ASSHAGGANYGYT
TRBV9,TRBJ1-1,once,ASSVRGEGTEAF
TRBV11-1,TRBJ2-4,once,ASSPPEVAYNEQY
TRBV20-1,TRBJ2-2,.,SAISAGNTGELF
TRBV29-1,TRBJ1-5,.,SVRTGNQPQH
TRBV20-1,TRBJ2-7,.,SALGLAGDRSYEQY
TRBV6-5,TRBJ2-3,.,ASKFGQLTDTQY
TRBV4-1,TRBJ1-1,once,ASSPDAEQGIYIEAF
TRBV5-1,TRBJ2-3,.,ASSSRRPDTQY
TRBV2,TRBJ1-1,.,ASTQGEVDRAF
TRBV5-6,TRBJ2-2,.,ASSLGQGATGELF
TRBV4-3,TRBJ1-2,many,ASSQDLGQGRGYT
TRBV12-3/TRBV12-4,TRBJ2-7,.,ASSFSEPYEQY